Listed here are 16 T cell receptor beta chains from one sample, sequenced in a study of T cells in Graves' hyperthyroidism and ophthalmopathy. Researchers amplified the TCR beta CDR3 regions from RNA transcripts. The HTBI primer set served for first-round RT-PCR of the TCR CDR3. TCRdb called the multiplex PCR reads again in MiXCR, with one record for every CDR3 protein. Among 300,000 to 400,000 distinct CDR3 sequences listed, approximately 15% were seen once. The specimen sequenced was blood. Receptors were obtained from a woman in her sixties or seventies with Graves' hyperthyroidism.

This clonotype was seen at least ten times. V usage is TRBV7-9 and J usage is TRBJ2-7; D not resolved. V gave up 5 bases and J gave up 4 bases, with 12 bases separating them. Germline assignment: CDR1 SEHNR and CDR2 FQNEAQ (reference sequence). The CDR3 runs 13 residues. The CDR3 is CASSPPPSYEQYF. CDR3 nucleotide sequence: TGTGCCAGCAGCCCCCCCCCTTCTTACGAGCAGTACTTC.

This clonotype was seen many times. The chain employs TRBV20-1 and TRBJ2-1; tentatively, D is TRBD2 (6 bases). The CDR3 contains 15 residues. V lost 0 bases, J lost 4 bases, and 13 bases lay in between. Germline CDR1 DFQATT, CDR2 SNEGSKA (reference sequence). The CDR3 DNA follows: TGCAGTGCTAGAGATCATCGGGCGGGATACAATGAGCAGTTCTTC. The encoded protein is CSARDHRAGYNEQFF.

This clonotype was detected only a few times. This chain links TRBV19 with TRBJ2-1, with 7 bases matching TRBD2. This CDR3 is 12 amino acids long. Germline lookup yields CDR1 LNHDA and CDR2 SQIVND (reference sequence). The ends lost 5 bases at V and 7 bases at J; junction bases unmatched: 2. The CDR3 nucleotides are TGTGCCAGTAGTTGGGGACTAAATGAGCAGTTCTTC. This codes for CASSWGLNEQFF.

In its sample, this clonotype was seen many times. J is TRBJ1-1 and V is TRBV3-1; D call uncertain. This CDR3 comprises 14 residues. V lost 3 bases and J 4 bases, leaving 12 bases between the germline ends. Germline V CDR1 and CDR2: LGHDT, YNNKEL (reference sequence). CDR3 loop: CASSQGSDRTEAFF. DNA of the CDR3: TGTGCCAGCAGCCAGGGCTCGGACCGCACTGAAGCTTTCTTT.

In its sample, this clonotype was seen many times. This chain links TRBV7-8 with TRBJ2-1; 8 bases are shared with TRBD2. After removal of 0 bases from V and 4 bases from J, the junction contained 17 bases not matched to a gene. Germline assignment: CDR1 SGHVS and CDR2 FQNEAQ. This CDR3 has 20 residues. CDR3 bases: TGTGCCAGCAGCTTAGCGCGATTTTTGGCTAGCGGGCCCAAATACAATGAGCAGTTCTTC. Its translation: CASSLARFLASGPKYNEQFF.

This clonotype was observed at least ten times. The CDR3 loop is CASSFWDRISYEQYF. The CDR3, as DNA: TGTGCCAGCAGTTTCTGGGACAGGATCTCCTACGAGCAGTACTTC. This sequence joins TRBV27 and TRBJ2-7; 8 bases fit TRBD1. The CDR3 spans 15 residues. Trimming at V came to 3 bases and at J to 0 bases, leaving 4 bases not matched to a gene. Germline V gene data show CDR1 as MNHEY and CDR2 as SMNVEV (reference sequence).

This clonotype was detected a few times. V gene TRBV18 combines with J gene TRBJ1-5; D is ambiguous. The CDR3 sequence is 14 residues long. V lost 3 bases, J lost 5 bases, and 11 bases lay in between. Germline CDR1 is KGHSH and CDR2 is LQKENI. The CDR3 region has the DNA TGTGCCAGCTCACCGAACTTTAGTGATCAGCCCCAGCATTTT. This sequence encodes CASSPNFSDQPQHF.

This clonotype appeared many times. The CDR3: CASSPGTSGTGEQYF. The CDR3 DNA follows: TGTGCCAGCAGTCCCGGGACTAGCGGGACGGGCGAGCAGTACTTC. V gene TRBV6-2 or TRBV6-3 combines with J gene TRBJ2-7; 13 bases agree with TRBD2. J gave up 6 bases and V 5 bases, and 7 bases lay outside the gene matches. Per germline, CDR1 MNHEY and CDR2 SVGEGT. There are 15 residues in the CDR3.

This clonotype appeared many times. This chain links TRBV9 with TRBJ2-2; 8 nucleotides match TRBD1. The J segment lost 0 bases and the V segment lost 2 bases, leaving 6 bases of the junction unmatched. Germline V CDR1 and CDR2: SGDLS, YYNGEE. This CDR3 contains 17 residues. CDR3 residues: CASSVSGQGPNTGELFF. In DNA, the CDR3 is TGTGCCAGCAGCGTTTCTGGACAGGGACCGAACACCGGGGAGCTGTTTTTT. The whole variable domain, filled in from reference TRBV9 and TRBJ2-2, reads DSGVTQTPKHLITATGQRVTLRCSPRSGDLSVYWYQQSLDQGLQFLIQYYNGEERAKGNILERFSAQQFPDLHSELNLSSLELGDSALYFCASSVSGQGPNTGELFFGEGSRLTVL.

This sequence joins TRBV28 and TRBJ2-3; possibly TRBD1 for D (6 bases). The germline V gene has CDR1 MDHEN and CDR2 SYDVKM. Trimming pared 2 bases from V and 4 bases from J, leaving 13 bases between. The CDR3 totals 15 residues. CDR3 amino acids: CASSLPPGQSDTQYF. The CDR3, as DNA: TGTGCCAGCAGTTTACCGCCGGGACAATCAGATACGCAGTATTTT.

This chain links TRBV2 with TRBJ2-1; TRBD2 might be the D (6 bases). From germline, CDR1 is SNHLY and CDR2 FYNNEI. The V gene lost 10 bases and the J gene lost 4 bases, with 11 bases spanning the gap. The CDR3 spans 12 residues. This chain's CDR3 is CATGLRYNEQFF. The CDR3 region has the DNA TGTGCCACGGGACTCCGGTACAATGAGCAGTTCTTC.

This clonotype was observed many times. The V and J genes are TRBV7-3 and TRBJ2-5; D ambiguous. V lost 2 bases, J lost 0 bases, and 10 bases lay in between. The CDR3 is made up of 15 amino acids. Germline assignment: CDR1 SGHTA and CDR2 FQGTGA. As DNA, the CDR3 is TGTGCCAGCAGCTTAGTCCCCGGAGACCAAGAGACCCAGTACTTC. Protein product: CASSLVPGDQETQYF.

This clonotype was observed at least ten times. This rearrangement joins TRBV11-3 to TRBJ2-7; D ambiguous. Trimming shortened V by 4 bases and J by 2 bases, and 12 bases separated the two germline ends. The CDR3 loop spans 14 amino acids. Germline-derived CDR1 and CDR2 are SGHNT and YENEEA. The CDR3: CASSSRPSPYEQYF. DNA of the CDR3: TGTGCCAGCAGCTCCCGACCTTCCCCCTACGAGCAGTACTTC. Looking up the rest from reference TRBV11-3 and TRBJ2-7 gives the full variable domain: EAGVVQSPRYKIIEKKQPVAFWCNPISGHNTLYWYLQNLGQGPELLIRYENEEAVDDSQLPKDRFSAERLKGVDSTLKIQPAELGDSAVYLCASSSRPSPYEQYFGPGTRLTVT.

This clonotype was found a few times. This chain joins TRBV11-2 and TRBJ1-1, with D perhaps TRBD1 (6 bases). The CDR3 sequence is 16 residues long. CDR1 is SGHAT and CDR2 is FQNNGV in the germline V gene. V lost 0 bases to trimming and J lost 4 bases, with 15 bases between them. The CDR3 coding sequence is TGTGCCAGCAGCTTAGATACAGGGAGGATCGGCACTGAAGCTTTCTTT. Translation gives CASSLDTGRIGTEAFF. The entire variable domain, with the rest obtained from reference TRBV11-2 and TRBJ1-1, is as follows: EAGVAQSPRYKIIEKRQSVAFWCNPISGHATLYWYQQILGQGPKLLIQFQNNGVVDDSQLPKDRFSAERLKGVDSTLKIQPAKLEDSAVYLCASSLDTGRIGTEAFFGQGTRLTVV.

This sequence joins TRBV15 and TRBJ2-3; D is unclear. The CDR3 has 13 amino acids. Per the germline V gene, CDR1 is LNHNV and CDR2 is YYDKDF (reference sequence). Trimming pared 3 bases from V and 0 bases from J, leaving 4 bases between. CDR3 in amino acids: CATSRESTDTQYF. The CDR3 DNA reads TGTGCCACCAGCAGGGAAAGCACAGATACGCAGTATTTT.

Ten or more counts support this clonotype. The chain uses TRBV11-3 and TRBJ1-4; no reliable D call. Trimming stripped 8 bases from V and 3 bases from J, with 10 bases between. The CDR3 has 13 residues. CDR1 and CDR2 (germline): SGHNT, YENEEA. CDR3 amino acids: CASRATANEKLFF. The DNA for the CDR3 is TGTGCCAGCCGGGCCACGGCTAATGAAAAACTGTTTTTT.